Listed below are T cell receptor beta chains from one sample, sequenced in a study of cytomegalovirus exposure and HLA in healthy donors. Repertoires were generated with immunoSEQ multiplex PCR, while TCRdb's copy carries only in-frame clones and drops some. The table records 100,000 to 150,000 clones, about 75% of them present only once. Specimen: PBMCs. These receptors all come from a woman aged 40 to 55 in good health and CMV-seropositive. The CDR3 runs from the conserved cysteine through the conserved F or W. The order of the fields is J gene, V gene, D gene, clone size, CDR3 protein, CDR3 DNA. D genes are given only for firm matches. The size entry is marked missing in some rows and otherwise reads once, few, many or a size class.

j_call: TRBJ2-5
v_call: TRBV15
d_call: .
clone_size: few
cdr3_aa: CATSRVGAGVVEETQYF
cdr3_nt: TGTGCCACCAGCAGAGTGGGGGCGGGAGTAGTGGAAGAGACCCAGTACTTC

j_call: TRBJ1-1
v_call: TRBV7-3
d_call: TRBD1
clone_size: .
cdr3_aa: CASSVLGQGEAFF
cdr3_nt: TGTGCCAGCAGCGTGTTGGGACAGGGTGAAGCTTTCTTT

j_call: TRBJ2-3
v_call: TRBV5-1
d_call: TRBD2
clone_size: .
cdr3_aa: CASSLRFAGGSTDTQYF
cdr3_nt: TGCGCCAGCAGCTTGAGGTTTGCGGGAGGAAGCACAGATACGCAGTATTTT

j_call: TRBJ1-1
v_call: TRBV5-1
d_call: TRBD1
clone_size: few
cdr3_aa: CASSLAQGATEAFF
cdr3_nt: TGCGCCAGCAGCTTAGCACAGGGGGCGACTGAAGCTTTCTTT

j_call: TRBJ2-7
v_call: TRBV28
d_call: TRBD1
clone_size: .
cdr3_aa: CASSSGGQASYEQYF
cdr3_nt: TGTGCCAGCAGCTCCGGCGGACAGGCCTCCTACGAGCAGTACTTC

j_call: TRBJ2-7
v_call: TRBV28
d_call: TRBD1
clone_size: .
cdr3_aa: CASSTASDRGPYEQYF
cdr3_nt: TGTGCCAGCAGTACCGCCTCGGACAGGGGCCCCTACGAGCAGTACTTC

j_call: TRBJ2-2
v_call: TRBV28
d_call: .
clone_size: .
cdr3_aa: CASSSPLPGELFF
cdr3_nt: TGTGCCAGCAGTTCCCCTCTCCCCGGGGAGCTGTTTTTT

j_call: TRBJ2-3
v_call: TRBV5-1
d_call: TRBD2
clone_size: .
cdr3_aa: CASSSEPAGGTDTQYF
cdr3_nt: TGCGCCAGCAGCTCTGAGCCAGCGGGGGGCACAGATACGCAGTATTTT

j_call: TRBJ2-1
v_call: TRBV5-1
d_call: .
clone_size: .
cdr3_aa: CASSITPQGQFF
cdr3_nt: TGCGCCAGCAGCATTACACCACAGGGGCAGTTCTTC

j_call: TRBJ2-7
v_call: TRBV6-1
d_call: TRBD1
clone_size: few
cdr3_aa: CASSVAGQELGYEQYF
cdr3_nt: TGTGCCAGCAGTGTTGCCGGACAGGAACTGGGCTACGAGCAGTACTTC

j_call: TRBJ1-5
v_call: TRBV30
d_call: .
clone_size: once
cdr3_aa: CAWSVLGDQPQHF
cdr3_nt: TGTGCCTGGAGTGTCCTCGGGGATCAGCCCCAGCATTTT

j_call: TRBJ2-5
v_call: TRBV2
d_call: .
clone_size: .
cdr3_aa: CASSETGRETQYF
cdr3_nt: TGTGCCAGCAGTGAAACTGGGAGAGAGACCCAGTACTTC

j_call: TRBJ1-2
v_call: TRBV13
d_call: TRBD1
clone_size: .
cdr3_aa: CASSLDRTGYGYTF
cdr3_nt: TGTGCCAGCAGCTTAGACAGGACAGGGTATGGCTACACCTTC

j_call: TRBJ2-7
v_call: TRBV6-5
d_call: TRBD2
clone_size: .
cdr3_aa: CASQGTSGNSYEQYF
cdr3_nt: TGTGCCAGCCAGGGGACTAGCGGTAACTCCTACGAGCAGTACTTC

j_call: TRBJ2-3
v_call: TRBV30
d_call: .
clone_size: .
cdr3_aa: CAWSVQEDTQYF
cdr3_nt: TGTGCCTGGAGTGTACAGGAAGATACGCAGTATTTT

j_call: TRBJ1-2
v_call: TRBV4-2
d_call: TRBD1
clone_size: .
cdr3_aa: CASSKSQGGYGYTF
cdr3_nt: TGTGCCAGCAGCAAATCTCAGGGGGGCTATGGCTACACCTTC

j_call: TRBJ1-2
v_call: TRBV4-2
d_call: TRBD1
clone_size: .
cdr3_aa: CASSQGIGGDYGYTF
cdr3_nt: TGTGCCAGCAGCCAAGGCATAGGGGGCGACTATGGCTACACCTTC

j_call: TRBJ1-4
v_call: TRBV28
d_call: TRBD1
clone_size: .
cdr3_aa: CASSSQGAGEKLFF
cdr3_nt: TGTGCCAGCAGTTCTCAGGGGGCGGGAGAAAAACTGTTTTTT

j_call: TRBJ2-7
v_call: TRBV27
d_call: .
clone_size: .
cdr3_aa: CASSLSPSLEQYF
cdr3_nt: TGTGCCAGCAGTTTAAGCCCTTCCCTCGAGCAGTACTTC

j_call: TRBJ2-7
v_call: TRBV28
d_call: .
clone_size: .
cdr3_aa: CASSLGQGREQYF
cdr3_nt: TGTGCCAGCAGTTTGGGGCAGGGTCGGGAGCAGTACTTC

j_call: TRBJ2-1
v_call: TRBV7-2
d_call: .
clone_size: .
cdr3_aa: CASSRTYNEQFF
cdr3_nt: TGTGCCAGCAGCCGTACCTACAATGAGCAGTTCTTC

j_call: TRBJ2-1
v_call: TRBV10-3
d_call: .
clone_size: .
cdr3_aa: CAISEMSSNEQFF
cdr3_nt: TGTGCCATCAGTGAGATGAGTTCCAATGAGCAGTTCTTC

j_call: TRBJ1-3
v_call: TRBV6-5
d_call: .
clone_size: once
cdr3_aa: CASSYELSGNTIYF
cdr3_nt: TGTGCCAGCAGTTATGAGTTGTCTGGAAACACCATATATTTT

j_call: TRBJ2-2
v_call: TRBV23-1
d_call: TRBD1
clone_size: once
cdr3_aa: CASTRVLQDRDTGELFF
cdr3_nt: TGCGCCAGCACCAGGGTCCTTCAGGACAGGGACACCGGGGAGCTGTTTTTT

j_call: TRBJ1-2
v_call: TRBV10-3
d_call: TRBD1
clone_size: once
cdr3_aa: CAISDSPGQGNYGYTF
cdr3_nt: TGTGCCATCAGTGACTCCCCTGGACAGGGGAACTATGGCTACACCTTC

j_call: TRBJ1-4
v_call: TRBV29-1
d_call: TRBD1
clone_size: .
cdr3_aa: CSVNKDRGNEKLFF
cdr3_nt: TGCAGCGTTAATAAGGACAGGGGTAATGAAAAACTGTTTTTT

j_call: TRBJ1-2
v_call: TRBV23-1
d_call: .
clone_size: .
cdr3_aa: CASRSGFAYGYTF
cdr3_nt: TGCGCCAGCCGATCAGGGTTCGCCTATGGCTACACCTTC

j_call: TRBJ1-1
v_call: TRBV6-6
d_call: .
clone_size: .
cdr3_aa: CASTRAWGDTEAFF
cdr3_nt: TGTGCCAGCACCCGGGCATGGGGCGACACTGAAGCTTTCTTT

j_call: TRBJ2-2
v_call: TRBV19
d_call: .
clone_size: .
cdr3_aa: CASSIPGNTGELFF
cdr3_nt: TGTGCCAGTAGTATCCCGGGGAACACCGGGGAGCTGTTTTTT

j_call: TRBJ1-2
v_call: TRBV28
d_call: .
clone_size: .
cdr3_aa: CASSTNYGYTF
cdr3_nt: TGTGCCAGCAGCACTAACTATGGCTACACCTTC

j_call: TRBJ2-5
v_call: TRBV4-2
d_call: .
clone_size: .
cdr3_aa: CASSQGEQGRETQYF
cdr3_nt: TGTGCCAGCAGCCAAGGCGAACAGGGCCGAGAGACCCAGTACTTC

j_call: TRBJ2-3
v_call: TRBV7-8
d_call: .
clone_size: .
cdr3_aa: CASSLASNRAPTQYF
cdr3_nt: TGTGCCAGCAGCTTAGCCTCTAACAGGGCCCCTACGCAGTATTTT

j_call: TRBJ1-1
v_call: TRBV7-9
d_call: .
clone_size: .
cdr3_aa: CASSLRAQGGSGTEAFF
cdr3_nt: TGTGCCAGCAGCTTAAGGGCCCAGGGAGGATCGGGCACTGAAGCTTTCTTT

j_call: TRBJ1-5
v_call: TRBV6-5
d_call: .
clone_size: .
cdr3_aa: CASRSGNQPQHF
cdr3_nt: TGTGCCAGCAGGTCCGGTAATCAGCCCCAGCATTTT

j_call: TRBJ1-2
v_call: TRBV7-2
d_call: .
clone_size: few
cdr3_aa: CACGGGWHYGYTF
cdr3_nt: TGTGCCTGTGGGGGAGGGTGGCACTATGGCTACACCTTC

j_call: TRBJ2-7
v_call: TRBV5-6
d_call: .
clone_size: .
cdr3_aa: CASSPQGYEQYF
cdr3_nt: TGTGCCAGCAGCCCCCAGGGCTACGAGCAGTACTTC

j_call: TRBJ2-2
v_call: TRBV27
d_call: TRBD1
clone_size: few
cdr3_aa: CASSISRDRVAYTGELFF
cdr3_nt: TGTGCCAGCAGTATAAGCCGGGACAGGGTTGCGTACACCGGGGAGCTGTTTTTT

j_call: TRBJ2-1
v_call: TRBV29-1
d_call: TRBD1
clone_size: .
cdr3_aa: CSVHRDRGRNNEQFF
cdr3_nt: TGCAGCGTTCACCGGGACAGGGGGCGCAACAATGAGCAGTTCTTC

j_call: TRBJ1-2
v_call: TRBV4-2
d_call: .
clone_size: .
cdr3_aa: CASSHPGGGNYGYTF
cdr3_nt: TGTGCCAGCAGCCATCCAGGTGGAGGGAACTATGGCTACACCTTC

j_call: TRBJ1-1
v_call: TRBV11-2
d_call: .
clone_size: .
cdr3_aa: CASSPELGGRTEAFF
cdr3_nt: TGTGCCAGCAGTCCGGAGCTAGGGGGACGGACTGAAGCTTTCTTT